These 30 T cell receptor beta chains were all obtained from the same sample, sequenced in a study of blood T cell repertoires in COVID-19. TCRdb's table, derived via immunoSEQ multiplex PCR, lists solely in-frame clones and lacks some. The data show 43,000 or so clones, with roughly 87% seen just once and about a quarter held by the top ten. Material: peripheral blood. The receptors were gathered from a woman in her sixties or seventies with acute or convalescent COVID-19.

The chain has TRBV14 and TRBJ2-7, with TRBD1 matching 9 bases. There are 16 residues in the CDR3. Germline-derived CDR1 and CDR2 are SGHDN and FVKESK. J lost 4 bases, V lost 2 bases, and 9 bases had no gene match. The DNA for the CDR3 is TGTGCCAGCAGCCAAACACAGGGGGCGAGATGGTACGAGCAGTACTTC. Amino acid sequence: CASSQTQGARWYEQYF.

J is TRBJ1-2 and V is TRBV7-8; tentative D call: TRBD1 (6 bases). The CDR3 is 16 residues long. Germline CDR1 SGHVS, CDR2 FQNEAQ. V dropped 1 base and J dropped 1 base, with 13 bases sitting between them. The CDR3 protein is CASSLVSGTFNYGYTF. The DNA of the CDR3 is TGTGCCAGCAGCTTAGTCTCCGGGACATTTAACTATGGCTACACCTTC.

The V gene is TRBV6-1, the J gene TRBJ2-2, with a weak D call TRBD2 (5 bases). Trimming removed 2 bases from V and 4 bases from J, with 8 bases in between. Germline V lookup: CDR1 MNHNS, CDR2 SASEGT. There are 14 residues in the CDR3. The CDR3 region is CASSENLATGELFF. The CDR3 bases are TGTGCCAGCAGTGAAAACCTAGCCACCGGGGAGCTGTTTTTT.

J is TRBJ1-4 and V is TRBV28; the match to TRBD1 covers 7 bases. V gave up 2 bases and J gave up 10 bases; unmatched junction bases: 4. CDR1 is MDHEN and CDR2 is SYDVKM in the germline V gene. This CDR3 is built from 13 residues. The CDR3 region has the DNA TGTGCCAGCAGTTTAGGACAGGTGGGAAAACTGTTTTTT. Translation gives CASSLGQVGKLFF.

This chain links TRBV11-2 with TRBJ2-2, with 8 nucleotides matching TRBD1. Germline V gene sequence: CDR1 SGHAT, CDR2 FQNNGV. CDR3 length: 17 residues. Trimming removed 5 bases from V and 1 base from J; junction bases left unmatched: 9. The CDR3 protein is CASSPRGTGKNTGELFF. In DNA form, the CDR3 reads TGTGCCAGCAGCCCTAGGGGGACAGGAAAGAACACCGGGGAGCTGTTTTTT. Together with reference TRBV11-2 and TRBJ2-2, the CDR3 gives the full variable domain: EAGVAQSPRYKIIEKRQSVAFWCNPISGHATLYWYQQILGQGPKLLIQFQNNGVVDDSQLPKDRFSAERLKGVDSTLKIQPAKLEDSAVYLCASSPRGTGKNTGELFFGEGSRLTVL.

This chain joins TRBV7-2 and TRBJ2-1, with a tentative D call TRBD2 (6 bases). The germline V gene has CDR1 SGHTA and CDR2 FQGNSA. Trimming stripped 5 bases from V and 6 bases from J, with 14 bases between. CDR3 size: 14 residues. CDR3 residues: CASSRDLPRNEQFF. The CDR3 DNA reads TGTGCCAGCAGCCGGGACTTACCCCGCAATGAGCAGTTCTTC.

This clone was detected once. The gene calls are TRBV19 and TRBJ2-4; TRBD1 agrees at 7 bases. This CDR3 contains 14 residues. V gave up 7 bases and J gave up 7 bases; unmatched junction bases: 10. Germline CDR1 is LNHDA and CDR2 is SQIVND (reference sequence). This chain's CDR3 is CASTKRGGPNIQYF. The CDR3 coding sequence is TGTGCCAGTACCAAAAGAGGGGGCCCCAACATTCAGTACTTC.

The chain uses TRBV4-1 and TRBJ1-1, with no clear D. CDR1 and CDR2 (germline): MGHRA, YSYEKL. Between the trimmed V and J ends, which lost 0 bases and 10 bases, there was a span of 9 bases. The CDR3 is 12 residues long. The CDR3 DNA reads TGCGCCAGCAGCCAAGATGAGATGAGAGCTTTCTTT. Translation: CASSQDEMRAFF.

This clone was seen a single time. This chain uses TRBV6-5 with TRBJ1-1; weak D call: TRBD1 (6 bases). The length of the CDR3 is 14 residues. V dropped 6 bases and J dropped 1 base, with 12 bases sitting between them. Per germline, CDR1 MNHEY and CDR2 SVGAGI. CDR3 sequence: CASSTGSGNTEAFF. The CDR3 DNA reads as TGTGCCAGCAGCACAGGGAGTGGGAACACTGAAGCTTTCTTT.

This clone showed up just once. This chain links TRBV29-1 with TRBJ1-2, with D possibly TRBD1 on 6 matching bases. Germline-derived CDR1 and CDR2 are SQVTM and ANQGSEA. The V gene lost 1 base and the J gene lost 10 bases, with 13 bases spanning the gap. The CDR3 loop spans 12 amino acids. The DNA for the CDR3 is TGCAGCGTTGAAGGGTTCGGGACAATCTACACCTTC. Amino acids: CSVEGFGTIYTF.

V gene TRBV4-1 combines with J gene TRBJ1-1, with no clear D. The V gene lost 0 bases and the J gene lost 1 base, with 9 bases spanning the gap. The CDR3 is 15 amino acids. Germline V gives CDR1 MGHRA, CDR2 YSYEKL. The CDR3 nucleotides are TGCGCCAGCAGCCAAGAAATCAGTCCGAACACTGAAGCTTTCTTT. This codes for CASSQEISPNTEAFF.

The chain uses TRBV5-1 and TRBJ1-6; 10 bases agree with TRBD1. This CDR3 is 19 amino acids long. Germline CDR1 reads SGHRS; CDR2 reads YFSETQ. Trimming at V came to 4 bases and at J to 2 bases, leaving 12 bases not matched to a gene. The CDR3 spells CASSALTGGALTYNSPLHF. DNA for the CDR3: TGCGCCAGCAGCGCTCTGACAGGGGGCGCGCTGACCTATAATTCACCCCTCCACTTT.

This clone was seen a single time. The chain has TRBV7-3 and TRBJ1-6; D not certain. The CDR3 is 13 amino acids. Trimming shortened V by 4 bases and J by 6 bases, and 7 bases separated the two germline ends. Germline V gene lookup returns CDR1 SGHTA and CDR2 FQGTGA. The CDR3 DNA reads TGTGCCAGCAGCTGGACTGGTAATTCACCCCTCCACTTT. Protein: CASSWTGNSPLHF.

V is TRBV4-1 and J is TRBJ2-7; maybe TRBD1 (6 bases). Germline CDR1 and CDR2: MGHRA and YSYEKL. V lost 4 bases and J lost 2, with 12 bases in between. There are 14 residues in the CDR3. CDR3 DNA: TGCGCCAGCAGCCCGGACGGACAGACCTACGAGCAGTACTTC. Translated, it gives CASSPDGQTYEQYF.

CDR3 region: CASGQSAVNTGELFF. Here the CDR3 DNA reads TGTGCCAGCGGACAGTCCGCGGTGAACACCGGGGAGCTGTTTTTT. The rearrangement uses TRBV7-3 and TRBJ2-2; tentative D call: TRBD1 (6 bases). Germline-derived CDR1 and CDR2 are SGHTA and FQGTGA. V gave up 8 bases and J gave up 1 base, with 14 bases separating them. The CDR3 sequence is 15 residues long.

This clone was picked up a small number of times. The V gene is TRBV2, the J gene TRBJ1-1; 7 bases match TRBD1. The CDR3 spans 14 residues. The germline V gene has CDR1 SNHLY and CDR2 FYNNEI. V shed 8 bases, J shed 4 bases, and the junction held 10 bases outside the gene matches. The CDR3 region has the DNA TGTGCCAGCGCCCGAACAGGGGAGGTCACTGAAGCTTTCTTT. This codes for CASARTGEVTEAFF.

This chain connects TRBV3-1 (or the pseudogene TRBV3-2) to TRBJ2-7; 7 positions agree with TRBD1. This CDR3 comprises 14 residues. CDR1 is LGHDT and CDR2 is YNNKEL in the germline V gene (reference sequence). V lost 4 bases to trimming and J lost 0 bases; unmatched junction nucleotides: 3. The CDR3 DNA reads as TGTGCCAGCAGCCTCCGACAGGGCTCCTACGAGCAGTACTTC. As protein: CASSLRQGSYEQYF.

The genes are TRBV7-8 and TRBJ2-7; tentative D call: TRBD2 (5 bases). In germline, CDR1 is SGHVS, CDR2 FQNEAQ. The CDR3 consists of 13 residues. V lost 1 base to trimming and J lost 3 bases, with 7 bases between them. The CDR3 DNA reads as TGTGCCAGCAGCTTAGAGCGGCGCTACGAGCAGTACTTC. Encoded protein: CASSLERRYEQYF.

The genes are TRBV6-1 and TRBJ2-3; 8 positions agree with TRBD2. CDR3 length: 18 residues. With 2 bases clipped from V and 5 bases from J, the junction kept 15 bases outside the gene matches. Per germline, CDR1 MNHNS and CDR2 SASEGT. The CDR3 DNA reads TGTGCCAGCAGTGAATTGGTTTGGGTTAGCGGGGCGGGAGATACGCAGTATTTT. It codes for CASSELVWVSGAGDTQYF.

The CDR3 loop reads CASSEEEGGRRETQYF. In DNA form, the CDR3 reads TGTGCCAGCAGCGAAGAGGAGGGGGGGCGTAGGGAAACCCAGTACTTC. V gene TRBV9 combines with J gene TRBJ2-5, with D perhaps TRBD2 (7 bases). The CDR3 covers 16 residues. V was cut by 3 bases and J by 8 bases, with 23 bases left in between. The germline V gene has CDR1 SGDLS and CDR2 YYNGEE.

The chain links TRBV7-3 to TRBJ2-7, with D unresolved. CDR1 is SGHTA, CDR2 FQGTGA, per germline. The CDR3 contains 13 residues. Trimming pared 8 bases from V and 5 bases from J, leaving 16 bases between. The CDR3 DNA sequence: TGTGCCAGCGCAGCTGAGAGGTGGGACGAGCAGTACTTC. Translated: CASAAERWDEQYF.

The J gene is TRBJ2-3, the V gene TRBV7-2, with 9 bases that match TRBD1. The CDR3 is made up of 16 amino acids. From germline, CDR1 is SGHTA and CDR2 FQGNSA. The junction had 12 bases not matched to a gene; V was cut back by 5 bases and J by 6 bases. CDR3 amino acids: CASSGGQGTLLDTQYF. Written as DNA, the CDR3 is TGTGCCAGCAGCGGAGGACAGGGGACCCTTTTGGATACGCAGTATTTT.

The J gene is TRBJ1-2, the V gene TRBV30, with 8 bases lining up with TRBD1. J was trimmed by 7 bases and V by 8 bases; bases with no gene match: 6. CDR1 and CDR2 (germline): GTSNPN, SVGIG (reference sequence). This CDR3 is 11 amino acids long. CDR3: CATNRGGGYTF. For the CDR3, the DNA is TGTGCCACGAACAGGGGGGGTGGCTACACCTTC. The full variable domain, in which reference TRBV30 and TRBJ1-2 provide the parts outside the CDR3, is SQTIHQWPATLVQPVGSPLSLECTVEGTSNPNLYWYRQAAGRGLQLLFYSVGIGQISSEVPQNLSASRPQDRQFILSSKKLLLSDSGFYLCATNRGGGYTFGSGTRLTVV.

The genes are TRBV6-5 and TRBJ1-1; possibly TRBD1 for D (5 bases). V lost 7 bases, J lost 5 bases, and 20 bases lay in between. The CDR3 contains 15 residues. In germline, CDR1 is MNHEY, CDR2 SVGAGI. The CDR3 spells CASILGLGDGTEAFF. CDR3 nucleotides: TGTGCCAGCATCCTAGGCTTAGGGGATGGGACTGAAGCTTTCTTT.

This rearrangement joins TRBV6-6 to TRBJ2-6, with D possibly being TRBD2 (6 bases). Between the trimmed V and J ends, which lost 2 bases and 4 bases, there was a span of 12 bases. The germline gives CDR1 MNHNY, CDR2 SVGAGI (reference sequence). The CDR3 has 16 amino acids. In DNA form, the CDR3 reads TGTGCCAGCAGTTACAGCGGGCTATACGGGGCCAACGTCCTGACTTTC. Translating gives CASSYSGLYGANVLTF.

The chain carries TRBV6-5 and TRBJ1-1, with D possibly matching TRBD1 (5 bases). Germline loops: CDR1 MNHEY, CDR2 SVGAGI. The CDR3 is 13 residues long. Trimming shortened V by 9 bases and J by 5 bases, and 16 bases separated the two germline ends. CDR3 in amino acids: CARTLEGQTEAFF. The CDR3 nucleotides read TGTGCCAGAACCTTGGAGGGGCAGACTGAAGCTTTCTTT.

This chain uses TRBV27 with TRBJ1-2, with a tentative D call TRBD1 (5 bases). Per the germline V gene, CDR1 is MNHEY and CDR2 is SMNVEV (reference sequence). V lost 5 bases, J lost 8 bases, and 18 bases lay in between. The CDR3 totals 14 residues. CDR3 region: CASSAQRQNGGYTF. In DNA, the CDR3 is TGTGCCAGCAGTGCTCAGCGACAGAACGGCGGCTACACCTTC.

The chain employs TRBV5-1 and TRBJ1-1; D unresolved. This CDR3 contains 13 residues. The V end lost 2 bases, the J end lost 1 base, and 6 bases lay between the germline ends. From germline, CDR1 is SGHRS and CDR2 YFSETQ. DNA for the CDR3: TGCGCCAGCAGCTTCGGAGGGAACACTGAAGCTTTCTTT. Translating gives CASSFGGNTEAFF.

This clone appeared a single time. The chain carries TRBV18 and TRBJ1-4; no definite D call. V shed 4 bases and J shed 0 bases, with 9 bases lying between them. This CDR3 is built from 15 residues. Germline V gene sequence: CDR1 KGHSH, CDR2 LQKENI. CDR3 coding DNA: TGTGCCAGCTCACAGAGGAGCTCAACTAATGAAAAACTGTTTTTT. It yields the protein CASSQRSSTNEKLFF.

V usage is TRBV14 and J usage is TRBJ2-7; D call uncertain. CDR1 SGHDN and CDR2 FVKESK come from the germline V gene. CDR3 size: 13 residues. The V end lost 3 bases, the J end lost 6 bases, and 12 bases lay between the germline ends. CDR3 sequence reads: CASSQESRGEQYF. The CDR3 bases are TGTGCCAGCAGCCAGGAGTCTAGAGGCGAGCAGTACTTC.